The clone carrying this T cell receptor beta chain was seen a single time. V shed 7 bases and J shed 0 bases, with 13 bases lying between them. CDR1 is MGHDK and CDR2 is SYGVNS in the germline V gene. The CDR3 runs 14 residues. Only in-frame clones appear in the TCRdb table, and some are missing; sequencing was by immunoSEQ multiplex PCR. The table lists over 45,000 clones, around 84% of them singletons. The data were obtained in a study of blood T cell repertoires in COVID-19. The V gene is TRBV25-1, the J gene TRBJ2-7; D possibly corresponds to TRBD2 (6 bases). The sample consisted of peripheral blood. This TCR derives from a human donor in a cohort sampled during active or convalescent COVID-19. CDR3 in amino acids: CASNKEEGSYEQYF. As DNA, the CDR3 is TGTGCCAGCAACAAGGAGGAGGGCTCCTACGAGCAGTACTTC.